This paragraph reports one T cell receptor beta chain. Its antigen is unknown. Per-base qualities were not stored, and no clone one base away is much larger. The data derive from a study of OX40 agonist ivuxolimab in advanced cancers. With respect to the entire study: The costimulatory receptor OX40 (CD134) was targeted by ivuxolimab, a fully human IgG2 agonistic monoclonal antibody. Partial responses occurred in three dose-escalation patients, of whom one had hepatocellular carcinoma and two had cutaneous melanoma. The point of sequencing TCRbeta in the periphery was to test whether ivuxolimab changed TCR sequence diversity and drove clonal T-cell expansion. Patients were allowed to have had prior anti-PD-1, anti-PD-L1 or anti-CTLA-4 therapy, and approximately 43% of the dose-escalation patients had previously received checkpoint inhibitors. The paper describes the monotherapy dose-escalation part (N of about 52 patients) of the phase I trial of ivuxolimab. Of the 50 to 55 patients in dose escalation, some 20 had hepatocellular carcinoma, some 15 had melanoma, 9 had renal cell carcinoma and 9 had head and neck cancer. In the dose-escalation cohort, 65% to 90% of patients were male, and the mean age was around 60 years, with a range of about 20 to 79. Intravenous ivuxolimab was administered to patients every 2 weeks at six dose levels: 0.01, 0.1, 0.3, 1.5, 3 and 10 mg/kg.

CDR1 and CDR2 (SGHRS, YFSETQ) derive from the germline V gene. Counted from cysteine to phenylalanine, this CDR3 has 18 amino acids. CDR3 DNA only is kept here, 54 bases in frame from base 1. V is cut back by 2 bases and J by 7 bases, with 17 bases in the junction unmatched. What the authors observed across the whole study: At doses of 0.1 to 3.0 mg/kg, clonal expansion of both CD4+ and CD8+ blood T cells was observed from baseline to week 6. Low levels of normalized T-cell clonal expansion were also seen in some nonresponding patients. In the 0.1-3.0 mg/kg groups, partial responders were among the patients with the lowest normalized peripheral clonal expansion, particularly in CD8+ T cells. After ivuxolimab, CD8+ T cells had more expanded clones than CD4+ T cells on average. The antigen specificity of the peripheral T cells that underwent clonal expansion was not determined.

To sequence the TCRbeta CDR3 region, genomic DNA was isolated from the sorted cells. The immunoSEQ Assay was used for sequencing of TCRbeta CDR3 regions. TCRdb took this table from immuneACCESS and kept in-frame rearrangements with V and J called. Such tables lack part of the clones; where checked against another copy, unresolved V genes explain under half of the gap, and the rest is unexplained. This sample comprises about 67,000 clones, roughly 92% of them detected only once. Of the sample, 2% to 2.5% is held by the ten largest clones. The trial excluded patients who had a history of autoimmune disease or who were on systemic immunosuppression. Peripheral blood for TCR sequencing was collected from all dose cohorts at baseline, on cycle 4 day 1, and on cycle 7 day 1. Samples were obtained from an open-label, multicenter, first-in-human phase I dose-escalation trial of ivuxolimab. Adults with locally advanced or metastatic melanoma, renal cell carcinoma, hepatocellular carcinoma or head and neck squamous cell carcinoma were enrolled in the trial. Before TCR sequencing, CD4+ T cells and CD8+ T cells were sorted from peripheral blood as separate populations.

The receptor chain draws on TRBV5-1 and TRBJ2-1; TRBD2 aligns with 8 central bases. The source was CD4+ or CD8+ T cells sorted from blood, collected in a trial of the OX40 agonist ivuxolimab. The TCR comes from an adult with an advanced solid tumor such as melanoma, head and neck, liver or kidney cancer. The CDR3 here reads CASSFPSGRAIFSNEQFF. The base sequence is TGCGCCAGCAGCTTCCCCTCCGGGAGGGCCATATTTTCAAATGAGCAGTTCTTC.